What follows are 22 T cell receptor beta chains derived from one specimen sequenced in a study of T cell clones after liver transplantation. Sequencing was performed with immunoSEQ multiplex PCR; in TCRdb, only in-frame clones are kept and a portion is missing. The sample carries roughly 57,000 clones, about two thirds recorded once. The sequencing used CD4+ T cells from blood, collected before liver transplant. The receptors originated from a human donor who received a liver transplant.

The chain carries TRBV7-9 and TRBJ2-7; D unclear. Trimming cost V 5 bases and J 5 bases, with 10 bases left between them. Germline V lookup: CDR1 SEHNR, CDR2 FQNEAQ (reference sequence). The CDR3 extends over 12 amino acids. The DNA for the CDR3 is TGTGCCAGCAGCAAGGTTACAGACGAGCAGTACTTC. This translates into CASSKVTDEQYF.

The chain uses TRBV5-1 and TRBJ1-2, with 8 bases aligning to TRBD1. There are 16 residues in the CDR3. Unmatched junction bases numbered 12, after V lost 0 bases and J lost 8 bases. Germline CDR1 and CDR2: SGHRS and YFSETQ. The CDR3 here is CASSLGTGPSLGGYTF. The CDR3 DNA reads TGCGCCAGCAGCTTGGGGACAGGGCCTTCCCTGGGAGGCTACACCTTC. Variable domain in full (rest from reference TRBV5-1 and TRBJ1-2): KAGVTQTPRYLIKTRGQQVTLSCSPISGHRSVSWYQQTPGQGLQFLFEYFSETQRNKGNFPGRFSGRQFSNSRSEMNVSTLELGDSALYLCASSLGTGPSLGGYTFGSGTRLTVV.

The V gene is TRBV11-2, the J gene TRBJ2-1, with D perhaps TRBD1 (6 bases). Per germline, CDR1 SGHAT and CDR2 FQNNGV. The CDR3 runs 15 residues. V shed 5 bases and J shed 2 bases, with 13 bases lying between them. CDR3 protein: CASSPRDIAYNEQFF. CDR3 nucleotides: TGTGCCAGCAGCCCCCGGGACATCGCCTACAATGAGCAGTTCTTC.

The chain carries TRBV29-1 and TRBJ2-1; 9 nucleotides align to TRBD2. The V and J ends lost 4 bases and 9 bases, in that order; junction bases with no gene match: 1. This CDR3 has 11 amino acids. Per the germline V gene, CDR1 is SQVTM and CDR2 is ANQGSEA. CDR3 DNA sequence: TGCAGCGTTGTGCGGGGGGGTGAGCAGTTCTTC. Residues: CSVVRGGEQFF.

The genes are TRBV19 and TRBJ2-7, with TRBD1 matching 11 bases. Per germline, CDR1 LNHDA and CDR2 SQIVND (reference sequence). J was trimmed by 4 bases and V by 9 bases; bases with no gene match: 5. The CDR3 is 13 amino acids. The CDR3 region is CASGGQGGYEQYF. DNA for the CDR3: TGTGCCAGCGGGGGACAGGGGGGTTACGAGCAGTACTTC.

This clone appeared a few times. The rearrangement joins TRBV19 to TRBJ2-1; 7 bases are a match to TRBD2. Looked up from germline, CDR1 is LNHDA and CDR2 is SQIVND (reference sequence). V dropped 8 bases and J dropped 6; count of bases not matched to a gene: 7. CDR3 size: 13 residues. CDR3: CASRGGVINEQFF. The CDR3 coding sequence is TGTGCCAGTCGGGGAGGGGTGATCAATGAGCAGTTCTTC. Looking up the rest from reference TRBV19 and TRBJ2-1 gives the full variable domain: DGGITQSPKYLFRKEGQNVTLSCEQNLNHDAMYWYRQDPGQGLRLIYYSQIVNDFQKGDIAEGYSVSREKKESFPLTVTSAQKNPTAFYLCASRGGVINEQFFGPGTRLTVL.

This chain links TRBV9 with TRBJ2-1; 11 positions match TRBD2. The CDR3 runs 15 residues. Germline-derived CDR1 and CDR2 are SGDLS and YYNGEE. The J segment lost 7 bases and the V segment lost 0 bases, leaving 3 bases of the junction unmatched. DNA for the CDR3: TGTGCCAGCAGCGTAGTACTAGCGGGGGCTAATGAGCAGTTCTTC. It encodes CASSVVLAGANEQFF. The full variable domain, with the rest looked up from reference TRBV9 and TRBJ2-1, is DSGVTQTPKHLITATGQRVTLRCSPRSGDLSVYWYQQSLDQGLQFLIQYYNGEERAKGNILERFSAQQFPDLHSELNLSSLELGDSALYFCASSVVLAGANEQFFGPGTRLTVL.

The rearrangement joins TRBV28 to TRBJ2-2; D uncertain. There are 16 residues in the CDR3. The V gene lost 9 bases and the J gene lost 6 bases, with 23 bases spanning the gap. Germline CDR1 MDHEN, CDR2 SYDVKM. The CDR3 DNA reads TGTGCCAGTTCCCCGGCCCTGGGCAGTCCATCCGGGGAGCTGTTTTTT. It yields the protein CASSPALGSPSGELFF. Supplemented by reference TRBV28 and TRBJ2-2, the full variable domain reads DVKVTQSSRYLVKRTGEKVFLECVQDMDHENMFWYRQDPGLGLRLIYFSYDVKMKEKGDIPEGYSVSREKKERFSLILESASTNQTSMYLCASSPALGSPSGELFFGEGSRLTVL.

Comments on this clone: Other nucleotide sequences in the sample specify the same CDR3. The chain carries TRBV28 and TRBJ1-2; TRBD1 aligns across 9 bases. V dropped 6 bases and J dropped 4; count of bases not matched to a gene: 6. The CDR3 is made up of 14 amino acids. CDR1 and CDR2 from the germline V gene are MDHEN and SYDVKM. The CDR3 DNA follows: TGTGCCAGCAGCGAACAGGGGGCGCGCTATGGCTACACCTTC. It codes for CASSEQGARYGYTF.

This rearrangement joins TRBV11-2 to TRBJ1-4, with 9 bases that match TRBD1. This CDR3 is 13 amino acids long. Germline V lookup: CDR1 SGHAT, CDR2 FQNNGV. The V segment lost 5 bases and the J segment 8 bases; nucleotides outside the gene matches: 3. The CDR3 protein is CASSRGQGEKLFF. CDR3 DNA: TGTGCCAGCAGCCGGGGACAGGGCGAAAAACTGTTTTTT. Drawing the rest from reference TRBV11-2 and TRBJ1-4, the complete variable domain is EAGVAQSPRYKIIEKRQSVAFWCNPISGHATLYWYQQILGQGPKLLIQFQNNGVVDDSQLPKDRFSAERLKGVDSTLKIQPAKLEDSAVYLCASSRGQGEKLFFGSGTQLSVL.

The V gene is TRBV5-6, the J gene TRBJ1-3; D is ambiguous. Between the trimmed V and J ends, which lost 5 bases and 1 base, there was a span of 10 bases. The germline V gene encodes CDR1 SGHDT and CDR2 YYEEEE. This CDR3 has 14 residues. The CDR3 bases are TGTGCCAGCAGTACCGTCGGGTCTGGAAACACCATATATTTT. Protein: CASSTVGSGNTIYF.

The V and J genes are TRBV5-1 and TRBJ2-3; 9 positions match TRBD2. The ends lost 4 bases at V and 1 base at J; junction bases unmatched: 19. Looked up from germline, CDR1 is SGHRS and CDR2 is YFSETQ. CDR3 size: 20 residues. CDR3 region: CASSPTQVGEREVGTDTQYF. The CDR3 DNA reads as TGCGCCAGCAGCCCTACACAGGTGGGGGAGCGGGAGGTTGGCACAGATACGCAGTATTTT.

This clone showed up just a few times. The J gene is TRBJ2-3, the V gene TRBV19, with 7 positions matching TRBD1. CDR3 length equals 14 residues. The V and J ends lost 5 bases and 5 bases, in that order; junction bases with no gene match: 7. Germline V CDR1 and CDR2: LNHDA, SQIVND (reference sequence). The CDR3 sequence: CASSSGTAVDTQYF. The CDR3 region has the DNA TGTGCCAGTAGTTCGGGGACAGCAGTAGATACGCAGTATTTT.

The rearrangement links TRBV29-1 to TRBJ1-1; possible D gene TRBD1, 6 bases. Germline V CDR1 and CDR2: SQVTM, ANQGSEA. Deletions cut 3 bases from V and 1 base from J, with 15 bases between. The CDR3 is 15 residues long. The CDR3 region has the DNA TGCAGCGTTGACCTAGGAAGGGGGGGGAACACTGAAGCTTTCTTT. Residues: CSVDLGRGGNTEAFF.

CDR3 in DNA: TGTGCCAGCAGTCCCAGGGGGGCGAACACCGGGGAGCTGTTTTTT. It codes for CASSPRGANTGELFF. This chain connects TRBV6-5 to TRBJ2-2; a weak D match, TRBD1 (7 bases). This CDR3 has 15 residues. V was trimmed by 5 bases and J by 0 bases, leaving 10 bases between them. CDR1 is MNHEY and CDR2 is SVGAGI in the germline V gene.

This chain connects TRBV6-5 to TRBJ2-6, with D maybe TRBD1 (6 bases). The CDR3 consists of 15 residues. CDR1 is MNHEY and CDR2 is SVGAGI in the germline V gene. Trimming shortened V by 5 bases and J by 3 bases, and 11 bases separated the two germline ends. DNA for the CDR3: TGTGCCAGCAGTCGCAGGGGTGGTGGGGCCAACGTCCTGACTTTC. Its translation: CASSRRGGGANVLTF.

V and J are TRBV5-1 and TRBJ1-4; tentatively, D is TRBD1 (5 bases). This CDR3 has 14 amino acids. Deletions cut 2 bases from V and 6 bases from J, with 11 bases between. The germline CDR1 and CDR2 sequences are SGHRS and YFSETQ. DNA of the CDR3: TGCGCCAGCAGCTTACTGGAAGGGGATGAAAAACTGTTTTTT. Amino acid sequence: CASSLLEGDEKLFF.

This clone was counted a single time. CDR3 in amino acids: CASSVQGYEQYF. The CDR3 DNA follows: TGTGCCAGCAGTGTACAGGGTTACGAGCAGTACTTC. This rearrangement joins TRBV6-6 to TRBJ2-7, with D possibly TRBD1 on 6 matching bases. Germline loops: CDR1 MNHNY, CDR2 SVGAGI (reference sequence). V shed 5 bases and J shed 4 bases, with 9 bases lying between them. This CDR3 region has 12 residues.

This clone has only a few counts. The genes are TRBV9 and TRBJ1-6; 9 bases match TRBD1. The CDR3 spans 17 residues. J lost 0 bases, V lost 5 bases, and 6 bases had no gene match. Germline V gene lookup returns CDR1 SGDLS and CDR2 YYNGEE. CDR3 in DNA: TGTGCCAGCAGTCGAGACAGGGGGAGCTCCTATAATTCACCCCTCCACTTT. Translation gives CASSRDRGSSYNSPLHF.

V gene TRBV11-2 combines with J gene TRBJ2-1; the D gene is possibly TRBD2 (6 bases). Germline V gene lookup returns CDR1 SGHAT and CDR2 FQNNGV. CDR3 length: 15 amino acids. V dropped 2 bases and J dropped 8 bases, with 16 bases sitting between them. The CDR3 DNA reads as TGTGCCAGCAGCTTAAGCGGGCCCAACGGGGATGAGCAGTTCTTC. This encodes CASSLSGPNGDEQFF.

The table lists this clone with a few counts. The V call is TRBV15, the J call TRBJ2-1, with D perhaps matching TRBD2 (7 bases). This CDR3 has 15 residues. Germline V gene lookup returns CDR1 LNHNV and CDR2 YYDKDF (reference sequence). V lost 2 bases and J lost 4, with 12 bases in between. This CDR3 is CATSRQGGGYNEQFF. CDR3 coding DNA: TGTGCCACCAGCAGACAGGGAGGGGGATACAATGAGCAGTTCTTC.

The chain joins TRBV2 to TRBJ2-1, with 14 positions matching TRBD2. The germline gives CDR1 SNHLY, CDR2 FYNNEI. There are 15 residues in the CDR3. V dropped 4 bases and J dropped 5; count of bases not matched to a gene: 1. DNA of the CDR3: TGTGCCAGCAGTGCGACTAGCGGGGGGGACAATGAGCAGTTCTTC. Translation: CASSATSGGDNEQFF. Together with reference TRBV2 and TRBJ2-1, the CDR3 gives the full variable domain: EPEVTQTPSHQVTQMGQEVILRCVPISNHLYFYWYRQILGQKVEFLVSFYNNEISEKSEIFDDQFSVERPDGSNFTLKIRSTKLEDSAMYFCASSATSGGDNEQFFGPGTRLTVL.